This record looks at one TCR beta chain sequence and its context. Its binding antigen is unknown. No much larger clonotype is one base removed from it; base qualities were not supplied. The sample belongs to a study of CD8 T cells in acute hepatitis C reinfection (dated by TCRdb to about 2021). About the study as a whole: Both during acute infection and after viral clearance, the study profiled the TCRbeta repertoire of CD8+ T cells that were specific for the HCV NS3-1073 epitope. Paired acute and follow-up samples were contributed by four of the spontaneous resolvers. Broad study findings and their caveats: TRBV04 and TRBV06 gene families were preferentially used in all groups, and this usage was not explained by overrepresentation in the naive pool. Follow-up repertoires were not available for chronically infected subjects, because NS3-1073 specific cells were too rare to be sorted. Regardless of outcome, more than 10 public clonotypes were found, and one public clonotype used V04-02/J02-02. Because bulk sequencing was performed on the TCRbeta chain only, alphabeta pairing of public clonotypes could not be determined. Diversity in the NS3-1073 specific repertoires was high, and no significant differences in diversity emerged among acute resolver, follow-up resolver and acute chronic samples. It was rare for CDR3 sequences to be shared with other epitopes, and exact matching may have been limited by differing sequencing approaches.

This sample's time point label indicates: naive CD8 control sorted from an acute-time-point sample. Enrolled in the Montreal Hepatitis C Cohort (HEPCO) in Canada, the donors were people who inject drugs, and these donors were followed every 3 months. Acute primary HCV infection was defined as a positive HCV RNA or antibody test after a negative test within the previous 24 weeks. CD3, CD8 and CD45RO antibodies were used for surface staining, and dead cells were excluded with an aqua fixable dye. About six subjects who developed chronic infection, defined as HCV RNA positivity at 24 weeks, were also included in the cohort. Frozen stocks of peripheral blood mononuclear cells were first thawed, after which negative isolation of CD8+ T cells was carried out using the MACS CD8+ T cell Isolation Kit. A BD FACSAria II cell sorter was used for cell sorting. Deletion took 3 bases off V and 0 bases off J, with a span of 9 bases between the germline ends. The cysteine opens and the phenylalanine closes a CDR3 of 15 amino acids. Only the CDR3 region is kept as DNA, spanning 45 bases read in frame from base 1. CDR1 and CDR2, looked up from the germline V gene, are SNHLY and FYNNEI.

The FACS-sorted cells had their genomic DNA extracted, and the commercial immunoSEQ service was used to sequence the TCRbeta chains. Regarding the original processing steps: ImmunoSEQ Analyzer software v3.0 and R v3.5.1 were used to analyze the repertoire data. Only productive rearrangements were analyzed, because sequences with stop codons or out-of-frame rearrangements were removed. The sequencing provider supplied the Simpson diversity, Shannon entropy, CDR3 length and nucleotide addition metrics. Based on frequency, clonotypes were placed into dominant, sub-dominant, low or lowest abundance groups, and clonotypes under 0.1% were left out of most analyses. A CDR3 amino acid clonotype was called public when found in at least two subjects at a cumulative frequency of at least 0.5%. TCRdb mirrors the immuneACCESS table, restricted to in-frame sequences. Some clones are absent from its copies; in checked studies, under half trace to an unresolved V gene, and the reason for the others is unknown. Clone size and V and J calls were adopted from that table, with D and trimming inferred from the DNA. This sample gives tens of thousands of clones in total; around nine tenths of them show up just once. Jointly, the top ten make up 0.4% to 0.6% of the sample.

The sequence derives from a man between 25 and 39 years old with chronic hepatitis C. The sample was naive CD8+ T cells from PBMCs. The cell subset or site tag for this specimen amounts to: sorted total naive CD45RO-negative CD8+ T cells. The chain links TRBV2 with TRBJ1-5; the D gene cannot be named for sure. Here is the DNA: TGTGCCAGCAGTGATGAAGACTATAGCAATCAGCCCCAGCATTTT. It encodes CASSDEDYSNQPQHF.